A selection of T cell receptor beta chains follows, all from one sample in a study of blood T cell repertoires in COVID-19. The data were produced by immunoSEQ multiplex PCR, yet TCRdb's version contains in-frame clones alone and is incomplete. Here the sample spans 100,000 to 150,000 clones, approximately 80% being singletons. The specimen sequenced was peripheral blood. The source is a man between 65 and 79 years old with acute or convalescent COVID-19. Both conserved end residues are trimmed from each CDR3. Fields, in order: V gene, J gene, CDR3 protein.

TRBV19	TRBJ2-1	ASSMLAGGPNEQF
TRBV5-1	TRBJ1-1	ASSYKQGTEAF
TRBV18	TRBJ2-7	ASSPDRPPYEQY
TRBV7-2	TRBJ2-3	ASSLGSGGVDTQY
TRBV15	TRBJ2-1	ATSRGHNEQF
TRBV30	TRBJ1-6	AWSRQDNSPLH
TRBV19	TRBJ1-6	ASSLRGSPLH
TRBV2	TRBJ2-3	ASVPRGSSTDTQY
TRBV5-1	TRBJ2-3	ASSHTGADTQY
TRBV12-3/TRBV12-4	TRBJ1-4	ASREDSNEKLF
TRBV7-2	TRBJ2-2	ASSQAPGNTGELF
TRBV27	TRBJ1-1	ASSLWRDNTEAF
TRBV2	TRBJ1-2	ASSAGGGYGYT
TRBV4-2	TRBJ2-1	ASSQDPGSYNEQF
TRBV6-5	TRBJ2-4	ASRHEAKNIQY
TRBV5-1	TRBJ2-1	ASSSSTLAILYNEQF
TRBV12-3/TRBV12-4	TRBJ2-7	ASSLGGSYEQY
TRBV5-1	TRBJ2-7	ASSFSGGIYEQY
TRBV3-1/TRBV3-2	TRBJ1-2	ASSQGDRNYGYT
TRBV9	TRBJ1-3	ASRRGGGNTIY
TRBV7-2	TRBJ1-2	ASSLEPGNAYGYT
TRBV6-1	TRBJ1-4	ASSESGGRGEKLF
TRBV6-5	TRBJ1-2	ASMKGGGATGYT
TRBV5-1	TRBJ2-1	ASSLELAGAYNEQF
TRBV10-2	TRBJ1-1	ASSEQGSYTEAF
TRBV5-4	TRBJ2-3	ASSPTGAGTDTQY
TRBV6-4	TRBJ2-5	ASSPDRGETQY
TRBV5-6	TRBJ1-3	ASSRWGTGAHSGNTIY
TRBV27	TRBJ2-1	ASSAPQRGGNEQF
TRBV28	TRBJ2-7	ASQDSLLEQY
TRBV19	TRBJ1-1	ATLGVGYTEAF
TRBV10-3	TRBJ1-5	AIRGEGNQPQH
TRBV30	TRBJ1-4	AWSAQGTGRGKLF
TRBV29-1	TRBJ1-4	SVAPGGNEKLF
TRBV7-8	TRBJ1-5	ASSLSGQGSQPQH
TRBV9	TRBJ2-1	ASSGRTNKNNEQF
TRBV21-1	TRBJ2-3	ASSTLGQGLTQY
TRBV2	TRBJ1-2	ASSVAASLQGYT
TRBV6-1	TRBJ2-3	ASSEGASPTDTQY
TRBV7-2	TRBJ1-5	ASSSQSNQPQH
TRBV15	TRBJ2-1	ATSIHPGQGSYNEQF
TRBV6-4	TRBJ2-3	ASSVGTRADTQY
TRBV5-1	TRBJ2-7	ASSGGTTLYEQY
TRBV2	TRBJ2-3	ASSRLADTQY
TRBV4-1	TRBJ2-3	ASSRPIAGVGTDTQY
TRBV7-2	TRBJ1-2	ASSLGAGNYGYT
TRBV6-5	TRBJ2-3	ASSPGLDSDTQY
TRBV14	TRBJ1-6	ASSQNPGSHSPLH
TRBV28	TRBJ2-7	ASSPWRGAYEQY
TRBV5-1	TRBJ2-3	ASCRRGSFTDTQY
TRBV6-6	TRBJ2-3	ASRGGLAGTDTQY
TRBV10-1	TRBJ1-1	ASSPGGSNTEAF
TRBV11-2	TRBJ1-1	ASSFQGIGEAF
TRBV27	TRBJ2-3	ASSWGDRTDTQY
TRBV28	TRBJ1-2	ASSPDYGYT
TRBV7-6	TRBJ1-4	ASSPLAGPGPTNEKLF
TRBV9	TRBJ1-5	ASSVTAGRGQPQH
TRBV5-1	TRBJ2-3	ASSRYIGTDTQY
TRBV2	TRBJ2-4	ASSDGGAKNIQY
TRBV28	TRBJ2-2	ASTWGGPNTGELF